The 21 T cell receptor beta chains in this list originate from one sample, sequenced in a study of shared clonotypes between healthy human individuals. Using immunoSEQ multiplex PCR, the repertoire was profiled, and TCRdb retains in-frame clones only, with some absent. The sample comprises over 800,000 clones, more than 85% of which are singletons, and 24% rests with the top ten. Naive-designated CD8 cells lacked CD45RO, were positively enriched for CCR7, and omitted terminally differentiated effector memory CD45RA+ cells. Sample: naive CD8+ T cells sorted from blood. These TCRs come from a man aged 30 to 39 in good health.

The chain carries TRBV29-1 and TRBJ2-7; D is possibly TRBD1 (5 bases). Germline lookup yields CDR1 SQVTM and CDR2 ANQGSEA. Deletions cut 3 bases from V and 3 bases from J, with 12 bases between. This CDR3 region has 13 residues. CDR3 amino acids: CSVDLQGNYEQYF. Here the CDR3 DNA reads TGCAGCGTTGACTTGCAGGGCAACTACGAGCAGTACTTC.

The V and J genes are TRBV28 and TRBJ1-5; D might be TRBD1 (5 bases). Germline CDR1 is MDHEN and CDR2 is SYDVKM. V lost 7 bases and J lost 2, with 15 bases in between. The CDR3 is 15 residues long. CDR3 sequence: CASTSPLGGNQPQHF. For the CDR3, the DNA is TGTGCCAGCACCTCCCCCCTGGGGGGCAATCAGCCCCAGCATTTT.

The V and J genes are TRBV7-8 and TRBJ2-7; D possibly corresponds to TRBD1 (5 bases). Germline V gene lookup returns CDR1 SGHVS and CDR2 FQNEAQ. This CDR3 is built from 16 residues. Trimming stripped 1 base from V and 5 bases from J, with 18 bases between. Written as DNA, the CDR3 is TGTGCCAGCAGCTTAGGAATCACAGGTGTGACCGACGAGCAGTACTTC. Translated, it gives CASSLGITGVTDEQYF.

The rearrangement links TRBV9 to TRBJ1-1; D unresolved. The CDR3 has 12 amino acids. Deletions cut 4 bases from V and 8 bases from J, with 12 bases between. The germline gives CDR1 SGDLS, CDR2 YYNGEE. The CDR3, as DNA: TGTGCCAGCAGCCTCGGACCGCCCGAAGCTTTCTTT. Its translation: CASSLGPPEAFF.

V gene TRBV9 combines with J gene TRBJ2-7; 7 bases map to TRBD1. Germline V CDR1 and CDR2: SGDLS, YYNGEE. The CDR3 totals 13 residues. The V gene end was trimmed by 2 bases and the J gene end by 5 bases; junction bases not matched to a gene: 4. For the CDR3, the DNA is TGTGCCAGCAGCGTCCACAGGGGCGACGAGCAGTACTTC. It is translated as CASSVHRGDEQYF.

The V call is TRBV9, the J call TRBJ2-1; 12 bases align to TRBD2. Germline CDR1 is SGDLS and CDR2 is YYNGEE. V gave up 4 bases and J gave up 9 bases; unmatched junction bases: 11. There are 16 residues in the CDR3. CDR3: CASSPRTSGTASEQFF. CDR3 DNA: TGTGCCAGCAGCCCCCGGACTAGCGGGACTGCTAGTGAGCAGTTCTTC. Combining the CDR3 with reference TRBV9 and TRBJ2-1 gives the whole variable domain DSGVTQTPKHLITATGQRVTLRCSPRSGDLSVYWYQQSLDQGLQFLIQYYNGEERAKGNILERFSAQQFPDLHSELNLSSLELGDSALYFCASSPRTSGTASEQFFGPGTRLTVL.

With respect to this clone: The same CDR3 is also encoded by other DNA sequences in this sample. The chain employs TRBV30 and TRBJ1-5; no reliable D call. The V gene lost 0 bases and the J gene lost 4 bases, with 7 bases spanning the gap. Germline V CDR1 and CDR2: GTSNPN, SVGIG (reference sequence). The CDR3 contains 13 residues. In DNA, the CDR3 is TGTGCCTGGAGTGTCGGTGGAAATCAGCCCCAGCATTTT. It is translated as CAWSVGGNQPQHF.

This chain joins TRBV25-1 and TRBJ2-7, with a tentative D call TRBD2 (6 bases). CDR1 is MGHDK, CDR2 SYGVNS, per germline. The CDR3 is 13 residues long. V dropped 8 bases and J dropped 2 bases, with 13 bases sitting between them. As DNA, the CDR3 is TGTGCCAGCCTGGGACTCCTTCCCTACGAGCAGTACTTC. This encodes CASLGLLPYEQYF.

The chain carries TRBV5-6 and TRBJ2-7; TRBD1 aligns across 9 bases. V gave up 0 bases and J gave up 4 bases; unmatched junction bases: 5. In germline, CDR1 is SGHDT, CDR2 YYEEEE. The CDR3 runs to 15 residues. For the CDR3, the DNA is TGTGCCAGCAGCTTGGTGGGGGGACAGGGATACGAGCAGTACTTC. This sequence encodes CASSLVGGQGYEQYF.

This chain uses TRBV6-5 with TRBJ2-2; D is unclear. This CDR3 has 15 amino acids. Germline CDR1 and CDR2: MNHEY and SVGAGI. V lost 4 bases, J lost 4 bases, and 13 bases lay in between. CDR3 nucleotides: TGTGCCAGCAGTTCAGTGGGGTATACCACCGGGGAGCTGTTTTTT. This encodes CASSSVGYTTGELFF.

This rearrangement joins TRBV10-2 to TRBJ2-7; 11 nucleotides line up with TRBD1. J was trimmed by 5 bases and V by 3 bases; bases with no gene match: 6. Germline values: CDR1 WSHSY, CDR2 SAAADI. This CDR3 is built from 15 residues. The CDR3 is CASSDTGQGDHEQYF. The CDR3 DNA reads TGCGCCAGCAGTGATACGGGACAGGGGGACCACGAGCAGTACTTC.

The rearrangement uses TRBV11-2 and TRBJ2-1; D possibly corresponds to TRBD1 (5 bases). V dropped 5 bases and J dropped 0 bases, with 11 bases sitting between them. CDR1 SGHAT and CDR2 FQNNGV come from the germline V gene. The CDR3 consists of 15 residues. The chain's CDR3 is CASSGTGFSYNEQFF. CDR3 in DNA: TGTGCCAGCAGCGGTACAGGTTTCTCCTACAATGAGCAGTTCTTC. The full variable domain, its missing parts supplied by reference TRBV11-2 and TRBJ2-1, is EAGVAQSPRYKIIEKRQSVAFWCNPISGHATLYWYQQILGQGPKLLIQFQNNGVVDDSQLPKDRFSAERLKGVDSTLKIQPAKLEDSAVYLCASSGTGFSYNEQFFGPGTRLTVL.

The chain is built from TRBV7-9 and TRBJ1-2; D remains unclear. The V and J ends lost 5 bases and 0 bases respectively, with 7 bases between them. This CDR3 has 13 residues. CDR1 SEHNR and CDR2 FQNEAQ come from the germline V gene (reference sequence). CDR3 amino acids: CASSPTANYGYTF. DNA for the CDR3: TGTGCCAGCAGCCCCACAGCTAACTATGGCTACACCTTC. The full variable domain, rest sourced from reference TRBV7-9 and TRBJ1-2, is DTGVSQNPRHKITKRGQNVTFRCDPISEHNRLYWYRQTLGQGPEFLTYFQNEAQLEKSRLLSDRFSAERPKGSFSTLEIQRTEQGDSAMYLCASSPTANYGYTFGSGTRLTVV.

This clone was counted only a few times. The chain carries TRBV9 and TRBJ2-5, with 7 bases identical to TRBD2. V was clipped by 0 bases and J by 5 bases; unmatched bases: 7. The CDR3 runs to 15 residues. Per the germline V gene, CDR1 is SGDLS and CDR2 is YYNGEE. CDR3 sequence: CASSVAGGSRETQYF. CDR3 nucleotide sequence: TGTGCCAGCAGCGTAGCGGGAGGCAGCAGGGAGACCCAGTACTTC.

V and J are TRBV19 and TRBJ2-7, with D perhaps TRBD2 (5 bases). This CDR3 comprises 14 residues. Germline V gives CDR1 LNHDA, CDR2 SQIVND (reference sequence). V was trimmed by 8 bases and J by 2 bases, leaving 16 bases between them. CDR3 loop: CASWVTTGTYEQYF. The CDR3 nucleotides are TGTGCCAGTTGGGTGACCACCGGGACCTACGAGCAGTACTTC.

V usage is TRBV28 and J usage is TRBJ1-2, with TRBD1 as a possible D gene (5 bases). V lost 6 bases and J 6 bases, leaving 14 bases between the germline ends. CDR3 length: 13 amino acids. Per the germline V gene, CDR1 is MDHEN and CDR2 is SYDVKM. In nucleotides, the CDR3 is TGTGCCAGCAGATCAATGGGGGAAGATGGCTACACCTTC. Translation: CASRSMGEDGYTF.

The chain uses TRBV6-1 and TRBJ1-1; weak D call: TRBD1 (5 bases). Trimming cost V 0 bases and J 0 bases, with 11 bases left between them. The CDR3 runs 16 residues. Per the germline V gene, CDR1 is MNHNS and CDR2 is SASEGT. The CDR3 bases are TGTGCCAGCAGTGAAGCGCCCAGGACACTGAACACTGAAGCTTTCTTT. Encoded protein: CASSEAPRTLNTEAFF.

The rearrangement links TRBV27 to TRBJ2-1; possibly TRBD1 for D (6 bases). Trimming removed 0 bases from V and 7 bases from J, with 13 bases in between. Germline values: CDR1 MNHEY, CDR2 SMNVEV (reference sequence). This CDR3 contains 15 residues. The CDR3 coding sequence is TGTGCCAGCAGTTTATCCGGAACTACAGGGAATGAGCAGTTCTTC. This translates into CASSLSGTTGNEQFF.

This chain connects TRBV6-1 to TRBJ2-7; no reliable D call. This CDR3 spans 14 amino acids. Germline values: CDR1 MNHNS, CDR2 SASEGT. Trimming took 8 bases from V and 4 from J, leaving 18 bases between them. The CDR3 region has the DNA TGTGCCAGCCGAGTCTGGGCAAACGCGTACGAGCAGTACTTC. Amino acids: CASRVWANAYEQYF.

This clone was found once. J is TRBJ2-7 and V is TRBV27; D might be TRBD1 (6 bases). V lost 4 bases to trimming and J lost 5 bases, with 18 bases between them. This CDR3 has 15 residues. The germline CDR1 and CDR2 sequences are MNHEY and SMNVEV (reference sequence). The CDR3 loop is CASSYGGYSFHEQYF. The CDR3 nucleotides read TGTGCCAGCAGTTATGGGGGCTATTCTTTCCACGAGCAGTACTTC.

This rearrangement joins TRBV29-1 to TRBJ2-3; D possibly corresponds to TRBD1 (5 bases). V lost 1 base, J lost 0 bases, and 14 bases lay in between. The CDR3 contains 16 residues. Germline CDR1 and CDR2: SQVTM and ANQGSEA. The CDR3 nucleotides read TGCAGCGTTGAAGGGTGGGTGGACACTAGCACAGATACGCAGTATTTT. This translates into CSVEGWVDTSTDTQYF.